This T cell receptor (beta chain) was retrieved from a study of T cells expressing NK-cell markers. Study-wide background: In the group of eight sequenced donors, seven were HCMV-seropositive and one was seronegative.

With regard to this clonotype: The antigen is undetermined.

Study observations and caveats: 1.0-7.0% of CD8+ T cells in roughly six donors belonged to dominant NKG2C+ clonotypes.

TCRdb reprocessed the 5' RACE reads and stores each CDR3 protein as one record, lacking DNA. Its table records 400,000 to 500,000 distinct CDR3 sequences. The source is a woman aged 18 to 75 in good health. The sequencing input was blood T cells: a sorted CD56 or NKG2C T cell subset, CD4+ or CD8+ T cells, or bulk PBMC T cells (not recorded which).

CDR3 region: CASSKTSGSREQYF. V is TRBV5-1 and J is TRBJ2-7; the D call of TRBD2 rests on TCRdb alone, since no DNA is present to check it. Germline V gene data show CDR1 as SGHRS and CDR2 as YFSETQ. This CDR3 has 14 amino acids.